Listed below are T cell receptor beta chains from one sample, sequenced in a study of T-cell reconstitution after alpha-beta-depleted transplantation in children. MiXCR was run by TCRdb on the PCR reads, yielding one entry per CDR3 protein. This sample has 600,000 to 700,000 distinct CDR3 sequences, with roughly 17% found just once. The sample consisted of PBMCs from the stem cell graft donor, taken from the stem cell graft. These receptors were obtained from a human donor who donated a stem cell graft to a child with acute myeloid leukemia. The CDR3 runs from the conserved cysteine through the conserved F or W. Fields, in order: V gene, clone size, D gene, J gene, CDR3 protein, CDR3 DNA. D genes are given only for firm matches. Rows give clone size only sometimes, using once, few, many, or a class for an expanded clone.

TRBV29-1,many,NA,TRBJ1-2,CSVSGTQNGYTF,TGCAGCGTTTCCGGGACCCAGAATGGCTACACCTTC
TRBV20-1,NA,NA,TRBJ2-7,CSAREETGKGRNEQYF,TGCAGTGCTAGAGAAGAGACAGGGAAGGGGAGGAACGAGCAGTACTTC
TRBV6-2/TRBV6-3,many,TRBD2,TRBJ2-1,CASSYSTSGNEQFF,TGTGCCAGCAGTTACTCGACTAGCGGCAATGAGCAGTTCTTC
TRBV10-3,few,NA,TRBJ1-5,CAIGYREDQPQHF,TGTGCCATCGGGTACAGGGAGGATCAGCCCCAGCATTTT
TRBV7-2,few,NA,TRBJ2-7,CASSPHPGTRYEQYF,TGTGCCAGCAGCCCTCACCCCGGGACACGATACGAGCAGTACTTC
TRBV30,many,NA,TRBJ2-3,CAWGPGVDPNTDTQYF,TGTGCCTGGGGCCCTGGGGTAGACCCTAACACAGATACGCAGTATTTT
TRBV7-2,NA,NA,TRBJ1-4,CASSPPGVNVEKLFF,TGTGCCAGCAGCCCCCCAGGAGTTAATGTTGAAAAACTGTTTTTT
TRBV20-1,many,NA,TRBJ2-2,CSARVWTGELFF,TGCAGTGCTAGAGTATGGACCGGGGAGCTGTTTTTT
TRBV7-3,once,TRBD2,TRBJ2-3,CASSLGGGSADTQYF,TGTGCCAGCAGCTTAGGGGGGGGGTCGGCAGATACGCAGTATTTT
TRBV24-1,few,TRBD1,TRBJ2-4,CATSGGGIRAKNIQYF,TGTGCCACCAGTGGAGGGGGCATTAGGGCCAAAAACATTCAGTACTTC
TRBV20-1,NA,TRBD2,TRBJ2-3,CSARSQRGTDTQYF,TGCAGTGCTAGGTCCCAGCGGGGGACAGATACGCAGTATTTT
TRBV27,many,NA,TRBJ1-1,CASIDTMNTEAFF,TGTGCCAGCATCGATACGATGAACACTGAAGCTTTCTTT
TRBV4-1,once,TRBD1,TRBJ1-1,CASSQPRQGVNTEAFF,TGCGCCAGCAGCCAACCGCGACAGGGGGTGAACACTGAAGCTTTCTTT
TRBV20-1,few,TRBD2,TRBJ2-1,CSAFQLLAGGPNEQFF,TGCAGTGCTTTCCAACTACTAGCGGGGGGCCCCAATGAGCAGTTCTTC
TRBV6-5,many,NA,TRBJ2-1,CASSRGHNEQFF,TGTGCCAGCAGTCGGGGGCACAATGAGCAGTTCTTC